What follows are 24 T cell receptor beta chains derived from one specimen sequenced in a study of early T cells in non-severe SARS-CoV-2 infection. Each CDR3 protein is one row after TCRdb ran MiXCR on the 5' RACE reads. The sample lists around 47,000 distinct CDR3 sequences; roughly a tenth were seen once. The material sequenced was whole blood. These receptors were obtained from an adult who was a healthcare worker with PCR-confirmed SARS-CoV-2 infection or an uninfected control (not recorded which).

V gene TRBV15 combines with J gene TRBJ2-7; weak D call: TRBD1 (5 bases). The ends were cut back, 3 bases at V and 0 bases at J, with 15 bases in the middle. Germline V gene sequence: CDR1 LNHNV, CDR2 YYDKDF (reference sequence). This CDR3 has 16 residues. CDR3 residues: CATSSPFDRSSYEQYF. DNA for the CDR3: TGTGCCACCAGCAGCCCTTTTGACAGAAGCTCCTACGAGCAGTACTTC.

The rearrangement links TRBV29-1 to TRBJ2-7, with D unresolved. The germline V gene has CDR1 SQVTM and CDR2 ANQGSEA. Between the trimmed V and J ends, which lost 4 bases and 1 base, there was a span of 11 bases. The CDR3 consists of 13 residues. The CDR3 is CSVALTQSYEQYF. As DNA, the CDR3 is TGCAGCGTTGCCCTGACCCAGTCCTACGAGCAGTACTTC.

In its sample, this clonotype was seen a few times. This chain joins TRBV25-1 and TRBJ1-5; D unclear. The V gene lost 1 base and the J gene lost 4 bases, with 8 bases spanning the gap. CDR3 size: 14 residues. From germline, CDR1 is MGHDK and CDR2 SYGVNS. CDR3 nucleotides: TGTGCCAGCAGTGAATCAGGCAGAAATCAGCCCCAGCATTTT. Its protein product is CASSESGRNQPQHF.

This clonotype was picked up a small number of times. The CDR3 spells CASSPDRSIETQYF. In DNA, the CDR3 is TGTGCCAGCAGCCCGGACAGGTCGATTGAGACCCAGTACTTC. The genes are TRBV7-3 and TRBJ2-5; 7 bases agree with TRBD1. The ends lost 5 bases at V and 5 bases at J; junction bases unmatched: 8. This CDR3 spans 14 amino acids. Germline CDR1 is SGHTA and CDR2 is FQGTGA.

At least ten counts were recorded for this clonotype. CDR3 DNA sequence: TGTGCCAGCAGCCTAGCGGGGGCTTCCTACGAGCAGTACTTC. The encoded protein is CASSLAGASYEQYF. The V gene is TRBV6-5, the J gene TRBJ2-7; 10 nucleotides align to TRBD2. CDR3 length: 14 residues. V lost 6 bases, J lost 1 base, and 3 bases stayed unmatched. The germline V gene has CDR1 MNHEY and CDR2 SVGAGI.

There are many counts of this clonotype. The rearrangement joins TRBV27 to TRBJ2-5; 7 nucleotides agree with TRBD1. J gave up 2 bases and V 6 bases, and 6 bases lay outside the gene matches. The V gene's germline CDR1 is MNHEY and CDR2 SMNVEV (reference sequence). This CDR3 is built from 14 residues. CDR3 amino acids: CASSRQGKQETQYF. The CDR3 DNA is TGTGCCAGCAGCCGACAGGGTAAACAAGAGACCCAGTACTTC.

This clonotype was recorded many times. The CDR3 reads CASSRTGTNTEAFF. The CDR3 nucleotides read TGTGCCAGCAGCAGGACAGGTACGAACACTGAAGCTTTCTTT. The gene calls are TRBV5-4 and TRBJ1-1; the match to TRBD1 covers 7 bases. V dropped 4 bases and J dropped 1; count of bases not matched to a gene: 4. Germline V CDR1 and CDR2: SGHNT, YYREEE (reference sequence). There are 14 residues in the CDR3.

J is TRBJ2-3 and V is TRBV29-1; 8 bases agree with TRBD2. CDR1 and CDR2 from the germline V gene are SQVTM and ANQGSEA. The CDR3 runs 13 residues. The V gene end was trimmed by 4 bases and the J gene end by 4 bases; junction bases not matched to a gene: 4. CDR3 sequence: CSVVRGGSDTQYF. CDR3 nucleotides: TGCAGCGTTGTCCGGGGGGGCTCAGATACGCAGTATTTT.

This clonotype was found many times. The chain uses TRBV12-3 or TRBV12-4 and TRBJ1-1, with unresolved D. V shed 2 bases and J shed 0 bases, with 13 bases lying between them. This CDR3 comprises 16 residues. The CDR3 here is CASSLRVGVMNTEAFF. For the CDR3, the DNA is TGTGCCAGCAGTTTACGGGTCGGGGTGATGAACACTGAAGCTTTCTTT.

The gene calls are TRBV5-4 and TRBJ2-3, with D perhaps matching TRBD2 (6 bases). Trimming pared 4 bases from V and 2 bases from J, leaving 17 bases between. CDR3 size: 16 residues. Germline V lookup: CDR1 SGHNT, CDR2 YYREEE (reference sequence). CDR3 amino acids: CASSLPTSWSTDTQYF. The CDR3 coding sequence is TGTGCCAGCAGCCTACCGACTAGTTGGTCCACAGATACGCAGTATTTT.

This clonotype was detected many times. The chain employs TRBV7-2 and TRBJ1-1; weak D call: TRBD1 (6 bases). V shed 2 bases and J shed 3 bases, with 13 bases lying between them. The germline CDR1 and CDR2 sequences are SGHTA and FQGNSA. The CDR3 has 15 amino acids. This CDR3 reads CASSLPQGSDTEAFF. In DNA form, the CDR3 reads TGTGCCAGCAGCTTACCACAGGGTTCGGACACTGAAGCTTTCTTT.

This clonotype occurred many times. The gene calls are TRBV6-2 or TRBV6-3 and TRBJ1-5, with a tentative D call TRBD1 (5 bases). The CDR3 covers 17 residues. The germline V gene encodes CDR1 MNHEY and CDR2 SVGEGT. Trimming took 7 bases from V and 0 from J, leaving 19 bases between them. The CDR3 protein is CASTPGGTMYSNQPQHF. DNA of the CDR3: TGTGCCAGCACCCCCGGCGGGACGATGTATAGCAATCAGCCCCAGCATTTT.

In regard to this clonotype: Its ends do not fully match the called genes, so a read error is possible. The rearrangement links TRBV4-3 to TRBJ1-2, with unresolved D. Germline-derived CDR1 and CDR2 are LGHNA and YSLEER. CDR3 length: 15 residues. The CDR3 spells CASSQTTEPVYCYTF. The CDR3 nucleotides read TGCGCCAGCAGCCAAACAACAGAGCCCGTCTATTGCTACACCTTC.

The genes are TRBV19 and TRBJ2-7, with D possibly matching TRBD1 (6 bases). Germline V CDR1 and CDR2: LNHDA, SQIVND (reference sequence). The ends were cut back, 1 base at V and 0 bases at J, with 16 bases in the middle. The CDR3 is 17 residues long. DNA of the CDR3: TGTGCCAGTAGTATAGCGGCAGGGGCGAAAACCTCCTACGAGCAGTACTTC. It yields the protein CASSIAAGAKTSYEQYF. Full variable domain (missing parts from reference TRBV19 and TRBJ2-7): DGGITQSPKYLFRKEGQNVTLSCEQNLNHDAMYWYRQDPGQGLRLIYYSQIVNDFQKGDIAEGYSVSREKKESFPLTVTSAQKNPTAFYLCASSIAAGAKTSYEQYFGPGTRLTVT.

The J gene is TRBJ2-4, the V gene TRBV29-1; D remains unclear. The CDR3 extends over 11 amino acids. Germline CDR1 reads SQVTM; CDR2 reads ANQGSEA. The V end lost 4 bases, the J end lost 7 bases, and 8 bases lay between the germline ends. As DNA, the CDR3 is TGCAGCGTTGCTCCGGGTAACATTCAGTACTTC. Protein: CSVAPGNIQYF.

The chain employs TRBV10-3 and TRBJ1-2; the D gene is possibly TRBD1 (5 bases). This CDR3 spans 15 amino acids. CDR1 and CDR2 from the germline V gene are ENHRY and SYGVKD. The ends were cut back, 11 bases at V and 4 bases at J, with 23 bases in the middle. The CDR3 reads CASLRDGYQGYGYTF. Written as DNA, the CDR3 is TGTGCCTCGCTCCGGGACGGATACCAAGGCTATGGCTACACCTTC.

The gene calls are TRBV7-9 and TRBJ2-1, with unresolved D. The germline V gene has CDR1 SEHNR and CDR2 FQNEAQ (reference sequence). The length of the CDR3 is 9 residues. Deletions cut 1 base from V and 15 bases from J, with 4 bases between. The CDR3 here is CASSLERFF. The CDR3 DNA follows: TGTGCCAGCAGCTTAGAACGGTTCTTC.

Ten or more counts support this clonotype. The genes are TRBV7-2 and TRBJ1-1; 11 bases align to TRBD1. The CDR3 consists of 16 residues. Germline V gene lookup returns CDR1 SGHTA and CDR2 FQGNSA. The trim removed 0 bases at V and 11 bases at J, leaving 11 bases unmatched. The CDR3 nucleotides are TGTGCCAGCAGCTTAGCGTATCGTGGACAGGGGGCTAGCGCTTTCTTT. Translation gives CASSLAYRGQGASAFF.

This clonotype was detected ten times or more. This chain connects TRBV12-3 or TRBV12-4 to TRBJ1-5, with D possibly TRBD1 on 5 matching bases. V was pared by 6 bases and J by 1 base, with 13 bases between. The CDR3 sequence is 15 residues long. The CDR3: CASSGTGISNQPQHF. The CDR3 DNA follows: TGTGCCAGCAGCGGGACCGGGATAAGCAATCAGCCCCAGCATTTT.

This clonotype was counted ten times or more. The V gene is TRBV29-1, the J gene TRBJ2-2, with D possibly TRBD2 on 6 matching bases. Germline V gene lookup returns CDR1 SQVTM and CDR2 ANQGSEA. The CDR3 has 13 residues. Trimming removed 7 bases at V and 3 bases at J, with 12 bases between. The CDR3 loop is CSGRGTDTGELFF. Written as DNA, the CDR3 is TGCAGCGGAAGAGGGACTGACACCGGGGAGCTGTTTTTT.

In this sample, this clonotype turned up a few times. The chain couples TRBV9 to TRBJ1-5; D is undetermined. Germline V gene data show CDR1 as SGDLS and CDR2 as YYNGEE. The CDR3 is 13 amino acids. V was pared by 0 bases and J by 7 bases, with 8 bases between. The CDR3 DNA reads TGTGCCAGCAGCGTAGGACCCCGCCAGCCCCAGCATTTT. Translation gives CASSVGPRQPQHF.

Details on this clonotype: At one end, the junction sequence differs from germline, possibly due to a read error. The chain joins TRBV7-9 to TRBJ2-5, with a possible D match to TRBD1 (6 bases). The germline V gene has CDR1 SEHNR and CDR2 FQNEAQ (reference sequence). CDR3 length equals 14 residues. The CDR3 sequence is CTSSLDSGQETQYF. The CDR3 region has the DNA TGTACCAGCAGCCTGGACAGTGGCCAAGAGACCCAGTACTTC.

This clonotype ranks as medium-sized. The chain joins TRBV18 to TRBJ1-5; no clear D gene. The length of the CDR3 is 14 residues. V was cut by 5 bases and J by 0 bases, with 8 bases left in between. Germline V CDR1 and CDR2: KGHSH, LQKENI. The DNA of the CDR3 is TGTGCCAGCTCAACGTTCGATAGCAATCAGCCCCAGCATTTT. This encodes CASSTFDSNQPQHF.

With respect to this clonotype: A much larger clone differs by one base, so this may be a read error. The V gene is TRBV7-3, the J gene TRBJ2-2, with TRBD1 identical over 9 bases. V was clipped by 7 bases and J by 4 bases; unmatched bases: 10. This CDR3 has 16 amino acids. Germline lookup yields CDR1 SGHTA and CDR2 FQGTGA. The CDR3 region is CASNSTGGAGTGELFF. The DNA of the CDR3 is TGTGCCAGCAACTCCACAGGGGGCGCGGGCACCGGGGAGCTGTTTTTT.